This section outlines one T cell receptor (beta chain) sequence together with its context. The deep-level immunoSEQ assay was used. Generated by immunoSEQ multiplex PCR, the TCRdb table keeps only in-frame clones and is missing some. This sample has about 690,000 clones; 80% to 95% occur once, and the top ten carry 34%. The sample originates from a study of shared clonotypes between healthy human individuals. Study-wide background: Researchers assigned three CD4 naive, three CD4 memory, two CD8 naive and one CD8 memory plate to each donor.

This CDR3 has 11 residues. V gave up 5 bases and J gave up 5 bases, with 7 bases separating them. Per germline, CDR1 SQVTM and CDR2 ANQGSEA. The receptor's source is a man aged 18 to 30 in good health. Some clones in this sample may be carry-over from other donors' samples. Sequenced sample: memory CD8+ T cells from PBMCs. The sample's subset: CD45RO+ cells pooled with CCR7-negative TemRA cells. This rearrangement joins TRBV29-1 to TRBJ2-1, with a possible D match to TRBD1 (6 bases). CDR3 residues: CSVTGNNEQFF. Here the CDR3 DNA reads TGCAGCGTTACAGGGAACAATGAGCAGTTCTTC.